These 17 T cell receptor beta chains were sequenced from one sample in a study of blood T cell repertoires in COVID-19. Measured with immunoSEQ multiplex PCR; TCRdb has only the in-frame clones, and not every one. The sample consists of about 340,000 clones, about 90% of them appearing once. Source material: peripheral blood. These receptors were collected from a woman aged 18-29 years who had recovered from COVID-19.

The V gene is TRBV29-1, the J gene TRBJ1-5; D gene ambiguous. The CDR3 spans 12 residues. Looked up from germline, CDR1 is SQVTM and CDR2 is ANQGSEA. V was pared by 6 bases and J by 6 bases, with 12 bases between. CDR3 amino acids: CSVHPGFQPQHF. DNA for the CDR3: TGCAGCGTGCACCCGGGTTTTCAGCCCCAGCATTTT.

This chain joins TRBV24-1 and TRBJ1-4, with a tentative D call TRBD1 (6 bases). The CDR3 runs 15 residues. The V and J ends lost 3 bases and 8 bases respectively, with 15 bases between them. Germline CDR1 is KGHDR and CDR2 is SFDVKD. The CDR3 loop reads CATSDPRGSGEKLFF. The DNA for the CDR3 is TGTGCCACCAGTGATCCAAGGGGGTCCGGGGAAAAACTGTTTTTT.

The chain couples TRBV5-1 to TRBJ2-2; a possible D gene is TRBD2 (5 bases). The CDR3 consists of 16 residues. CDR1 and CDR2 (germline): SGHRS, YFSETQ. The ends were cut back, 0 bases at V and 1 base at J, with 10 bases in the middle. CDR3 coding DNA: TGCGCCAGCAGCTTGGTACCAGGACTGAACACCGGGGAGCTGTTTTTT. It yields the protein CASSLVPGLNTGELFF.

The CDR3: CASNILGRNEQFF. DNA for the CDR3: TGTGCCAGCAACATACTAGGGAGGAATGAGCAGTTCTTC. The rearrangement joins TRBV7-2 to TRBJ2-1, with D tentatively TRBD2 (6 bases). Trimming left V 7 bases short and J 7 bases short, with 14 bases between. Germline CDR1 reads SGHTA; CDR2 reads FQGNSA. The CDR3 has 13 amino acids. The full variable domain, rest sourced from reference TRBV7-2 and TRBJ2-1, is GAGVSQSPSNKVTEKGKDVELRCDPISGHTALYWYRQSLGQGLEFLIYFQGNSAPDKSGLPSDRFSAERTGGSVSTLTIQRTQQEDSAVYLCASNILGRNEQFFGPGTRLTVL.

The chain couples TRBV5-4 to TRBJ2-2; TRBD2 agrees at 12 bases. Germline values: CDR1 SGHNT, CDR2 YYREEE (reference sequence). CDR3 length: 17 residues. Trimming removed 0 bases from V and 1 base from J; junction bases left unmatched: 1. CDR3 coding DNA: TGTGCCAGCAGCTTGGAGGGACTAGCGGGGAACACCGGGGAGCTGTTTTTT. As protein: CASSLEGLAGNTGELFF.

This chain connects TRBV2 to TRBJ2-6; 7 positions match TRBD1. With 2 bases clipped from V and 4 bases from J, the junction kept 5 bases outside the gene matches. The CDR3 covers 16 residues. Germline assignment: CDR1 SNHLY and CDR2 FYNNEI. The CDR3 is CASSEYRGLGANVLTF. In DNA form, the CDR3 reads TGTGCCAGCAGTGAATATAGGGGGCTCGGGGCCAACGTCCTGACTTTC.

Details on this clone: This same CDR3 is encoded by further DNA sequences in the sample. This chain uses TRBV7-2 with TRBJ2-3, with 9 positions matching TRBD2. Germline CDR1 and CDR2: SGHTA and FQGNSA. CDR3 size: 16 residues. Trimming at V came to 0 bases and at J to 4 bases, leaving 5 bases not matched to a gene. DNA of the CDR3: TGTGCCAGCAGCTTAGCGCAAGCGGGAGGAGCAGATACGCAGTATTTT. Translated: CASSLAQAGGADTQYF.

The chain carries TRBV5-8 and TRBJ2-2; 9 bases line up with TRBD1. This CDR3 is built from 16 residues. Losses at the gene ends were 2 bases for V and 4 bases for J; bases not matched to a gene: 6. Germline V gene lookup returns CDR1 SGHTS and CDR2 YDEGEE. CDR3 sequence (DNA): TGTGCCAGCAGCTTTATACAGGGGGCAAGCACCGGGGAGCTGTTTTTT. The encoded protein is CASSFIQGASTGELFF.

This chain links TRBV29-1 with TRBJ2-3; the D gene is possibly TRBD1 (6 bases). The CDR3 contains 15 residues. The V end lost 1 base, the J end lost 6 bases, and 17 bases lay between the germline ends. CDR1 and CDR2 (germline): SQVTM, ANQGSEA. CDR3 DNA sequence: TGCAGCGTTGAAGGAGACCACAGGGATTCTGATACGCAGTATTTT. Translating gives CSVEGDHRDSDTQYF.

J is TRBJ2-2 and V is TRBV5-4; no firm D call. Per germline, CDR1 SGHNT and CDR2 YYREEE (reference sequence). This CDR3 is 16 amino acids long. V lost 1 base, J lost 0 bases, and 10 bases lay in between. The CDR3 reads CASSLFTVTNTGELFF. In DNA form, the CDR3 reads TGTGCCAGCAGCTTGTTTACGGTGACGAACACCGGGGAGCTGTTTTTT.

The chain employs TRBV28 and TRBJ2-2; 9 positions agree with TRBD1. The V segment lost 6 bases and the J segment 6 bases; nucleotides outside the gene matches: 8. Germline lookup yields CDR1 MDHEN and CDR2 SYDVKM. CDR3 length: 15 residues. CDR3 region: CASRRPGQGAGELFF. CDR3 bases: TGTGCCAGCAGGCGGCCGGGACAGGGTGCCGGGGAGCTGTTTTTT.

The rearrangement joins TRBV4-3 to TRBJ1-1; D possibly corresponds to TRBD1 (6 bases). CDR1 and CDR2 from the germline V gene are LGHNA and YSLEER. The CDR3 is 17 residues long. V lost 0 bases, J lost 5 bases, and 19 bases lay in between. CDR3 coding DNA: TGCGCCAGCAGCCAAGACGCGAGATACAGGGTGGTTACTGAAGCTTTCTTT. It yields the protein CASSQDARYRVVTEAFF.

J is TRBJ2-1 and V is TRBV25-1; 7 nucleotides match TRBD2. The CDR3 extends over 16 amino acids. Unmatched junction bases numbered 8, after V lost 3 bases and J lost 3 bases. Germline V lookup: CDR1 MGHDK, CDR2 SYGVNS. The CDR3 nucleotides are TGTGCCAGCAGTGAGACCCTAGCGGAGATCTACAATGAGCAGTTCTTC. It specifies CASSETLAEIYNEQFF.

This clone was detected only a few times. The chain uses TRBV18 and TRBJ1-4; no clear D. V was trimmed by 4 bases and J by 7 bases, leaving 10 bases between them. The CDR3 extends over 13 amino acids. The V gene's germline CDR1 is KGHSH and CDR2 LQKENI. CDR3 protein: CASSLTIAEKLFF. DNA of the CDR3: TGTGCCAGCTCACTTACCATAGCTGAAAAACTGTTTTTT.

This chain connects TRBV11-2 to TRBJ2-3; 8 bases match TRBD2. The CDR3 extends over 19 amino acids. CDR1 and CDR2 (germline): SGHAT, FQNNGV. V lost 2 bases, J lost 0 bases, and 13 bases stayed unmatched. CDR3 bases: TGTGCCAGCAGCTTAAAGGTAGCGAGCGGGAGTTCTAGCACAGATACGCAGTATTTT. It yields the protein CASSLKVASGSSSTDTQYF.

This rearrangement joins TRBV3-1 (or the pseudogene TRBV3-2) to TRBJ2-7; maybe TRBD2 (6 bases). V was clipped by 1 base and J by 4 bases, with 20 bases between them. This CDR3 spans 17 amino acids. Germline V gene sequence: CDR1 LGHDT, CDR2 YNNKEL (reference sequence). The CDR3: CASSQVQPDYNPYEQYV. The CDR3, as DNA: TGTGCCAGCAGCCAAGTACAGCCGGACTATAACCCGTACGAGCAGTACGTC.

CDR3 nucleotide sequence: TGTGCCAGTACCCCCGAGGGGGGGCGGTTTTCTGGAAACACCATATATTTT. Protein: CASTPEGGRFSGNTIYF. J is TRBJ1-3 and V is TRBV19; D might be TRBD1 (6 bases). Trimming removed 7 bases from V and 1 base from J, with 20 bases in between. CDR1 LNHDA and CDR2 SQIVND come from the germline V gene (reference sequence). CDR3 length: 17 amino acids.